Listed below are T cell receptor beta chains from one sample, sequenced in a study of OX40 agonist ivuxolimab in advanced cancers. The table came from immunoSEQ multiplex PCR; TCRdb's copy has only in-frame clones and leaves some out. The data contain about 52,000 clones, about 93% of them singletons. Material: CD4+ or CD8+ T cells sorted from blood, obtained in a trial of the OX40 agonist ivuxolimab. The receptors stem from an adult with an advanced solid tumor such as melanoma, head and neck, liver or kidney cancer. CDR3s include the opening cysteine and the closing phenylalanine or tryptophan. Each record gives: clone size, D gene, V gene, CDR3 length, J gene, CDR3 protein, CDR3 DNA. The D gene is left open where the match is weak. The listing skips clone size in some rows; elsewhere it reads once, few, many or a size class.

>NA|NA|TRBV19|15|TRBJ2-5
CASSTGKGGVETQYF
TGTGCCAGTAGTACCGGGAAAGGGGGTGTAGAGACCCAGTACTTC
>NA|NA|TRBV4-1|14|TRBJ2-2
CASSQDGSTGELFF
TGCGCCAGCAGCCAAGATGGTAGCACCGGGGAGCTGTTTTTT
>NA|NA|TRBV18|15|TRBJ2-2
CASSLYRDMPGELFF
TGTGCCAGCTCACTATACAGGGATATGCCCGGGGAGCTGTTTTTT
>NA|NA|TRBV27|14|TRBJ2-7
CASSFSRRGGEQYF
TGTGCCAGCAGTTTCTCTCGTCGAGGCGGGGAGCAGTACTTC
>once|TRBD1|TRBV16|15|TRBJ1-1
CASSQSDRGGTEAFF
TGTGCCAGCAGCCAAAGCGACAGGGGAGGGACTGAAGCTTTCTTT
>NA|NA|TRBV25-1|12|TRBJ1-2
CASSGGSYGYTF
TGTGCCAGCAGTGGCGGTTCCTATGGCTACACCTTC
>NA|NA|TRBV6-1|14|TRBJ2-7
CASSELGSAYEQYF
TGTGCCAGCAGCGAGCTCGGGAGCGCCTACGAGCAGTACTTC
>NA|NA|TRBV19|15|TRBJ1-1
CASSIGRDGILEAFF
TGTGCCAGTAGTATAGGCCGCGACGGCATCCTTGAAGCTTTCTTT
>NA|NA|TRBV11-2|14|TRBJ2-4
CASSLALGDRIQYF
TGTGCCAGCAGCTTAGCTCTGGGGGATCGCATTCAGTACTTC
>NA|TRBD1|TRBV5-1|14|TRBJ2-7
CASSLAEGAFEQYF
TGCGCCAGCAGCTTAGCCGAGGGGGCTTTCGAGCAGTACTTC
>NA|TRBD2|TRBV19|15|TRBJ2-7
CASSISLAGAYEQYF
TGTGCCAGTAGTATCTCACTAGCGGGAGCCTACGAGCAGTACTTC
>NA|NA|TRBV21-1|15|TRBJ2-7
CASSTRWAGPGEQYF
TGTGCCAGCAGCACCCGTTGGGCAGGCCCGGGGGAGCAGTACTTC
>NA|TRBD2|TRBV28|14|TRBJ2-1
CASTFSGSTNEQFF
TGTGCCAGCACCTTTAGCGGGAGTACCAATGAGCAGTTCTTC
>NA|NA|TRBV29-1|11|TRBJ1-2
CSVEELYGYTF
TGCAGCGTTGAGGAGCTCTATGGCTACACCTTC
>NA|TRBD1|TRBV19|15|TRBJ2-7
CASSPGTGLNYEQYF
TGTGCCAGTAGTCCCGGGACAGGGCTGAACTACGAGCAGTACTTC
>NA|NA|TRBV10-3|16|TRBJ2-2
CAISEFEQLGTGELFF
TGTGCCATCAGTGAGTTTGAACAGCTTGGCACCGGGGAGCTGTTTTTT
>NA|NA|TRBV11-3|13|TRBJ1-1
CASSPGRNTEAFF
TGTGCCAGCAGCCCCGGGAGGAACACTGAAGCTTTCTTT
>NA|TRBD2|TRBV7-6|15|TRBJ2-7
CASSLGGGGPHEQYF
TGTGCCAGCAGCTTAGGGGGGGGAGGGCCCCACGAGCAGTACTTC
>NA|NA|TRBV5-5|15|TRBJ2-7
CASSRWSSTAYEQYF
TGTGCCAGCAGCCGATGGTCCTCAACGGCCTACGAGCAGTACTTC
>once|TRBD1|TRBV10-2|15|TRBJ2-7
CASSESWDRGNEQYF
TGCGCCAGCAGTGAGTCCTGGGACAGGGGCAACGAGCAGTACTTC
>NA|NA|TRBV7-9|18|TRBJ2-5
CASSLYALAGKYQETQYF
TGTGCCAGCAGCTTATATGCACTTGCGGGAAAATACCAAGAGACCCAGTACTTC
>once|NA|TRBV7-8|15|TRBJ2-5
CASSLSTGSQETQYF
TGTGCCAGCAGCTTGTCGACTGGAAGCCAAGAGACCCAGTACTTC
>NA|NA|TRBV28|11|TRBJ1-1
CASSSYLPAFF
TGTGCCAGCAGTTCTTACCTTCCCGCTTTCTTT
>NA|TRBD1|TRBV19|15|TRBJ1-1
CASSETGAMNTEAFF
TGTGCCAGTAGTGAGACAGGGGCCATGAACACTGAAGCTTTCTTT
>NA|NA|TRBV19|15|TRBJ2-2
CASSIQGTTTGELFF
TGTGCCAGTAGTATTCAGGGGACCACCACCGGGGAGCTGTTTTTT
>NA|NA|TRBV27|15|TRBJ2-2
CASSLIPVATGELFF
TGTGCCAGCAGTTTAATTCCAGTCGCGACCGGGGAGCTGTTTTTT
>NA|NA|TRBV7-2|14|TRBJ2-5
CASSIPEGQETQYF
TGTGCCAGCAGTATCCCGGAGGGACAAGAGACCCAGTACTTC